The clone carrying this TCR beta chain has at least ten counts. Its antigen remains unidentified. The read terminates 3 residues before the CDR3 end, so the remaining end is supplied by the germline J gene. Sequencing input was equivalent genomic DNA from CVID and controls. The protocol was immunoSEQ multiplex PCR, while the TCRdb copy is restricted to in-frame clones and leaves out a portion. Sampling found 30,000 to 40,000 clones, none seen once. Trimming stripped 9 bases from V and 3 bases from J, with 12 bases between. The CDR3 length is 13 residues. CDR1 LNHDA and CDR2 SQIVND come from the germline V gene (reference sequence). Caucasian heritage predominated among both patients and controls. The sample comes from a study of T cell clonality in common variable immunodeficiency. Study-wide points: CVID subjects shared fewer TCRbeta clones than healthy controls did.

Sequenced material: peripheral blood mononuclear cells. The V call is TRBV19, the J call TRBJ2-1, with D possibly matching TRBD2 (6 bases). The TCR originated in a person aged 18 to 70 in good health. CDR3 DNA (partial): TGTGCCAGCAGGGAGGCCCACTACAATGAG. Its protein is CASREAHYNE. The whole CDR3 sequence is CASREAHYNEQFF.